The 20 T cell receptor beta chains reported below all come from one sample, sequenced in a study of blood T cell repertoires in COVID-19. Assay used: immunoSEQ multiplex PCR; TCRdb lists only in-frame clones, some missing. The sample includes a few hundred thousand clones, around 84% of them seen just once. Material: peripheral blood. All receptors come from a woman between 18 and 30 years old with acute or convalescent COVID-19.

The rearrangement links TRBV10-2 to TRBJ2-5; TRBD2 aligns across 7 bases. CDR1 WSHSY and CDR2 SAAADI come from the germline V gene. After removal of 7 bases from V and 3 bases from J, the junction contained 5 bases not matched to a gene. The CDR3 is 13 residues long. The CDR3 reads CASKSLAEETQYF. CDR3 sequence (DNA): TGCGCCAGCAAGAGTCTAGCGGAAGAGACCCAGTACTTC.

The chain recombines TRBV7-8 with TRBJ1-1; tentatively, D is TRBD1 (5 bases). Germline values: CDR1 SGHVS, CDR2 FQNEAQ. Between the trimmed V and J ends, which lost 2 bases and 4 bases, there was a span of 11 bases. The CDR3 consists of 14 residues. The CDR3 spells CASSLMGGGTEAFF. The CDR3 coding sequence is TGTGCCAGCAGCTTAATGGGGGGTGGCACTGAAGCTTTCTTT.

V gene TRBV6-4 combines with J gene TRBJ1-2; TRBD1 matches at 8 bases. CDR3 length equals 13 residues. V was pared by 4 bases and J by 8 bases, with 6 bases of the junction left unmatched. CDR1 is MRHNA, CDR2 SNTAGT, per germline. The CDR3: CASSADRGGGYTF. CDR3 nucleotides: TGTGCCAGCAGTGCCGACAGGGGAGGAGGCTACACCTTC.

The chain couples TRBV7-8 to TRBJ1-3, with 11 bases matching TRBD1. The V gene end was trimmed by 1 base and the J gene end by 2 bases; junction bases not matched to a gene: 1. The CDR3 loop spans 16 amino acids. CDR1 and CDR2 from the germline V gene are SGHVS and FQNEAQ. The CDR3 sequence is CASSLEGQGAGNTIYF. DNA for the CDR3: TGTGCCAGCAGCTTAGAGGGACAGGGGGCTGGAAACACCATATATTTT.

This clone was detected only once. The DNA for the CDR3 is TGCGCCAGCAGCCAAGAGCCCAGCGGGAGGGCCCAGCAGTACTTC. Translation gives CASSQEPSGRAQQYF. The chain carries TRBV4-3 and TRBJ2-7; 10 nucleotides match TRBD2. Germline V gives CDR1 LGHNA, CDR2 YSLEER. Losses at the gene ends were 0 bases for V and 8 bases for J; bases not matched to a gene: 7. The length of the CDR3 is 15 residues.

The chain links TRBV7-2 to TRBJ2-1; D is ambiguous. CDR3 size: 13 residues. The V gene lost 4 bases and the J gene lost 2 bases, with 6 bases spanning the gap. Per the germline V gene, CDR1 is SGHTA and CDR2 is FQGNSA. CDR3 in DNA: TGTGCCAGCAGCTGGCAGGCCTACAATGAGCAGTTCTTC. It translates to CASSWQAYNEQFF.

This sequence joins TRBV5-1 and TRBJ1-3; 8 bases line up with TRBD1. Germline V gene data show CDR1 as SGHRS and CDR2 as YFSETQ. The CDR3 spans 16 residues. After removal of 0 bases from V and 4 bases from J, the junction contained 6 bases not matched to a gene. For the CDR3, the DNA is TGCGCCAGCAGCTTGGATCGACAGGGGTCGGGAAACACCATATATTTT. Protein: CASSLDRQGSGNTIYF. Using reference TRBV5-1 and TRBJ1-3 for the parts outside the CDR3, the full variable domain is KAGVTQTPRYLIKTRGQQVTLSCSPISGHRSVSWYQQTPGQGLQFLFEYFSETQRNKGNFPGRFSGRQFSNSRSEMNVSTLELGDSALYLCASSLDRQGSGNTIYFGEGSWLTVV.

This chain uses TRBV28 with TRBJ2-7; 7 positions agree with TRBD2. Germline CDR1 MDHEN, CDR2 SYDVKM. V lost 3 bases to trimming and J lost 2 bases; unmatched junction nucleotides: 10. The CDR3 spans 16 residues. The CDR3 region is CASSFALAALTYEQYF. CDR3 in DNA: TGTGCCAGCAGTTTCGCCCTAGCGGCCCTCACCTACGAGCAGTACTTC. The variable domain in full, completed from reference TRBV28 and TRBJ2-7, reads DVKVTQSSRYLVKRTGEKVFLECVQDMDHENMFWYRQDPGLGLRLIYFSYDVKMKEKGDIPEGYSVSREKKERFSLILESASTNQTSMYLCASSFALAALTYEQYFGPGTRLTVT.

This chain uses TRBV2 with TRBJ2-3; TRBD2 matches at 13 bases. The CDR3 loop spans 23 amino acids. Trimming at V came to 4 bases and at J to 2 bases, leaving 24 bases not matched to a gene. CDR1 SNHLY and CDR2 FYNNEI come from the germline V gene. CDR3 sequence (DNA): TGTGCCAGCAGTGGGCGGACTAGCGGGAGCGAAATCGGGGAACTCCACCTCACAGATACGCAGTATTTT. It translates to CASSGRTSGSEIGELHLTDTQYF. Full variable domain (outside the CDR3, taken from reference TRBV2 and TRBJ2-3): EPEVTQTPSHQVTQMGQEVILRCVPISNHLYFYWYRQILGQKVEFLVSFYNNEISEKSEIFDDQFSVERPDGSNFTLKIRSTKLEDSAMYFCASSGRTSGSEIGELHLTDTQYFGPGTRLTVL.

The chain is built from TRBV11-2 and TRBJ2-7; no definite D call. The length of the CDR3 is 12 residues. The germline gives CDR1 SGHAT, CDR2 FQNNGV. V lost 5 bases and J lost 6, with 11 bases in between. The CDR3 protein is CASSRSELEQYF. In DNA, the CDR3 is TGTGCCAGCAGCCGAAGCGAGCTCGAGCAGTACTTC.

The rearrangement joins TRBV28 to TRBJ2-3, with D possibly matching TRBD1 (5 bases). The CDR3 contains 16 residues. Germline CDR1 and CDR2: MDHEN and SYDVKM. V lost 7 bases and J lost 2, with 19 bases in between. CDR3 amino acids: CASISPRQDNTDTQYF. The DNA of the CDR3 is TGTGCCAGCATTTCCCCCCGGCAGGACAACACAGATACGCAGTATTTT.

The chain has TRBV18 and TRBJ2-7; 7 bases fit TRBD1. Germline CDR1 and CDR2: KGHSH and LQKENI. The CDR3 is 14 amino acids. The trim removed 3 bases at V and 1 base at J, leaving 3 bases unmatched. The CDR3: CASSPGTESYEQYF. The CDR3 nucleotides are TGTGCCAGCTCACCTGGGACAGAGTCCTACGAGCAGTACTTC.

This clone was detected only a few times. Here the CDR3 reads CASLTGESGVAFF. The DNA for the CDR3 is TGTGCCAGCTTAACAGGGGAGTCGGGGGTTGCTTTCTTT. The chain combines TRBV6-5 with TRBJ1-1; 7 positions agree with TRBD1. Germline V lookup: CDR1 MNHEY, CDR2 SVGAGI. V lost 8 bases, J lost 11 bases, and 14 bases stayed unmatched. This CDR3 comprises 13 residues.

This chain links TRBV7-2 with TRBJ2-5, with D possibly TRBD2 on 6 matching bases. The CDR3 consists of 14 residues. Per the germline V gene, CDR1 is SGHTA and CDR2 is FQGNSA. With 5 bases removed from V and 4 bases from J, the gap between germline ends came to 14 bases. DNA of the CDR3: TGTGCCAGCAGCACGCAATCCGGGGGAGAGACCCAGTACTTC. This translates into CASSTQSGGETQYF.

This clone was counted between two and nine times. The chain employs TRBV4-3 and TRBJ1-3; D possibly corresponds to TRBD1 (5 bases). The V and J ends lost 3 bases and 0 bases respectively, with 9 bases between them. Per the germline V gene, CDR1 is LGHNA and CDR2 is YSLEER. This CDR3 is 15 amino acids long. The DNA for the CDR3 is TGCGCCAGCAGCCACAGACAGCACTCTGGAAACACCATATATTTT. Translating it yields CASSHRQHSGNTIYF.

The rearrangement joins TRBV13 to TRBJ1-4; D not certain. V was trimmed by 4 bases and J by 8 bases, leaving 11 bases between them. The CDR3 is 13 residues long. Germline V gene lookup returns CDR1 PRHDT and CDR2 FYEKMQ (reference sequence). The CDR3 is CASSSPRGEKLFF. As DNA, the CDR3 is TGTGCCAGCAGCTCGCCCCGCGGGGAAAAACTGTTTTTT.

The CDR3 coding sequence is TGTGCCAGCAGCTCGGGACTAGCGATTATCCAGGGCTCCTACAATGAGCAGTTCTTC. Translating it yields CASSSGLAIIQGSYNEQFF. The rearrangement uses TRBV5-6 and TRBJ2-1; 10 bases agree with TRBD2. The germline V gene encodes CDR1 SGHDT and CDR2 YYEEEE. The CDR3 is 19 residues long. Losses at the gene ends were 3 bases for V and 0 bases for J; bases not matched to a gene: 12.

This sequence joins TRBV7-2 and TRBJ2-7, with D possibly TRBD2 on 7 matching bases. V was pared by 5 bases and J by 3 bases, with 14 bases between. Per the germline V gene, CDR1 is SGHTA and CDR2 is FQGNSA. The length of the CDR3 is 14 residues. The CDR3 here is CASSRTRGGYEQYF. For the CDR3, the DNA is TGTGCCAGCAGCCGGACTAGGGGGGGCTACGAGCAGTACTTC.

This chain joins TRBV12-5 and TRBJ1-1, with D hard to call. Germline loops: CDR1 LGHNT, CDR2 FRNRAP. V lost 3 bases and J 11 bases, leaving 16 bases between the germline ends. This CDR3 region has 13 residues. CDR3 in amino acids: CASGFPFRDEAFF. The CDR3 DNA reads TGTGCTAGTGGTTTCCCCTTCCGCGATGAGGCTTTCTTT. Looking up the rest from reference TRBV12-5 and TRBJ1-1 gives the full variable domain: DARVTQTPRHKVTEMGQEVTMRCQPILGHNTVFWYRQTMMQGLELLAYFRNRAPLDDSGMPKDRFSAEMPDATLATLKIQPSEPRDSAVYFCASGFPFRDEAFFGQGTRLTVV.

The genes are TRBV27 and TRBJ2-3; the match to TRBD2 covers 14 bases. The germline V gene has CDR1 MNHEY and CDR2 SMNVEV (reference sequence). The CDR3 has 17 residues. V gave up 5 bases and J gave up 4 bases; unmatched junction bases: 8. This CDR3 reads CASSGTATSGRADTQYF. CDR3 bases: TGTGCCAGCAGTGGGACGGCGACTAGCGGGAGGGCAGATACGCAGTATTTT.